The rows below give T cell receptor beta chains drawn from one sample of a study of blood T cell repertoires in COVID-19. Sequenced by immunoSEQ multiplex PCR; TCRdb stores in-frame clones only, minus some. The table shows about 88,000 clones, with roughly 90% occurring only once. Sequenced: peripheral blood. The receptor set was obtained from a man between 60 and 70 years old with acute or convalescent COVID-19. Both conserved end residues are trimmed from each CDR3.

v_gene | CDR3aa
TRBV9 | ASSRSGLAGDEQF
TRBV7-9 | ASSNQGVKNTEAF
TRBV30 | AWSVRGARGMNTEAF
TRBV15 | ATSNLLISGDRRTYEQY
TRBV7-9 | ASSSGQGFYNEQF
TRBV9 | ASSKGGRGYEQY
TRBV14 | ASSHGILRVDTQY
TRBV11-3 | ASSTPTGLSEKLF
TRBV5-6 | ASSLPGLATTDTQY
TRBV28 | ASSLPSRETQY
TRBV19 | ASSLYRDRTSGNTIY
TRBV19 | ASSTQPRQGGKNIQY
TRBV9 | ASSVAGAPSNTDTQY
TRBV19 | ASSITALQEDEQY
TRBV11-2 | ASSPHRRTGVPRDTIY
TRBV7-2 | ASSLGDRGTEAF
TRBV19 | ASSTLRGSNT
TRBV20-1 | SATWLETQY
TRBV3-1/TRBV3-2 | ASSQDRPRTSGYSYNEQF
TRBV9 | ASSENTGNTIY
TRBV7-2 | ASSSPNRETQY
TRBV5-1 | ASSLGGPTTGELF
TRBV9 | ASSPAGGHMGNTIY
TRBV5-6 | ASSSAGTISSPLH
TRBV28 | ASNLQGMNTEAF
TRBV21-1 | ASFRDREDYGYT
TRBV27 | ASSLSPPAQTGQPQH
TRBV5-1 | ASSLGQGVRNEQF
TRBV21-1 | ASSKRPLEPGNTIY
TRBV28 | ASSSPGQNFYGYT
TRBV25-1 | ASSRPGGLNSPLH
TRBV4-1 | ASSRRPGTSGSGETQY
TRBV5-1 | ASSLGAGTLPYEQY
TRBV5-4 | ASSTTGVDTIY
TRBV18 | ASSPPGGTSGRNEQF
TRBV6-4 | ASSDGQDYGYT
TRBV4-3 | ASSHTTSGGQF
TRBV5-6 | ASSLGNSNNEQF
TRBV11-3 | ASSPPISQETQY
TRBV5-1 | ASSRDGTVNQPQH
TRBV6-2/TRBV6-3 | ASSQPTGTGGQPQH
TRBV5-5 | ASSLESDYNEQF
TRBV7-8 | ASSPTSDYGYT
TRBV24-1 | ATSGWTGDGYT
TRBV6-5 | ASMGTSGSPTGQF
TRBV11-3 | ASSPHPRGLAGGTYEQY
TRBV28 | ASRPDRDSTDTQY
TRBV6-5 | ASSRQEDYEQY
TRBV5-8 | ASSLPGGFQETQY
TRBV28 | ASSWKTENTEAF
TRBV3-1/TRBV3-2 | ASSRLSGSGGNEQF
TRBV11-2 | ASSQQVSGNTIY
TRBV2 | ASSERERETQY